Each of the 14 T cell receptor beta chains below was sequenced from the same sample in a study of blood T cell repertoires in COVID-19. Data came from immunoSEQ multiplex PCR; TCRdb stores just in-frame clones and leaves some out. The repertoire has more than 100,000 clones, around 82% of them found once; the top ten carry 1.4%. Sequencing used peripheral blood. These receptors were taken from a man aged 55 to 70 with acute or convalescent COVID-19.

The V call is TRBV7-9, the J call TRBJ1-2, with 9 bases that match TRBD1. The length of the CDR3 is 14 residues. Germline V lookup: CDR1 SEHNR, CDR2 FQNEAQ (reference sequence). Trimming took 6 bases from V and 8 from J; bases not matched to a gene: 10. The DNA of the CDR3 is TGTGCCAGCAGTTCGCCCGGGACAGGGCACGGCTACACCTTC. As protein: CASSSPGTGHGYTF.

J is TRBJ2-1 and V is TRBV3-1 (or the pseudogene TRBV3-2); D possibly corresponds to TRBD1 (5 bases). V was shortened by 4 bases and J by 5 bases, with 12 bases between the two germline ends. CDR1 is LGHDT, CDR2 YNNKEL, per germline (reference sequence). The CDR3 extends over 14 amino acids. The CDR3 is CASSLHRSNNEQFF. In DNA form, the CDR3 reads TGTGCCAGCAGCCTCCACAGGAGCAACAATGAGCAGTTCTTC.

The V and J genes are TRBV7-9 and TRBJ2-7; 8 bases fit TRBD2. The CDR3 spans 14 residues. Germline lookup yields CDR1 SEHNR and CDR2 FQNEAQ (reference sequence). Trimming at V came to 4 bases and at J to 1 base, leaving 3 bases not matched to a gene. The DNA of the CDR3 is TGTGCCAGCAGCTCAACTAGCGGTTCCTACGAGCAGTACTTC. Translated, it gives CASSSTSGSYEQYF.

The chain carries TRBV29-1 and TRBJ1-2, with a tentative D call TRBD1 (5 bases). V lost 5 bases and J lost 4, with 11 bases in between. The CDR3 spans 12 residues. Looked up from germline, CDR1 is SQVTM and CDR2 is ANQGSEA. The CDR3 loop is CSVSEGSYGYTF. CDR3 nucleotide sequence: TGCAGCGTTTCGGAGGGGAGCTATGGCTACACCTTC.

The chain employs TRBV6-5 and TRBJ1-4; tentative D call: TRBD1 (5 bases). This CDR3 spans 14 amino acids. Germline V gene sequence: CDR1 MNHEY, CDR2 SVGAGI. The V end was cut by 6 bases, the J end by 7 bases, with 15 bases between. DNA of the CDR3: TGTGCCAGCAGCCGACTCGGACACCCTGAAAAACTGTTTTTT. Residues: CASSRLGHPEKLFF.

The rearrangement links TRBV11-2 to TRBJ1-5; D perhaps matches TRBD1 (6 bases). The CDR3 totals 15 residues. V shed 5 bases and J shed 3 bases, with 14 bases lying between them. Germline V gives CDR1 SGHAT, CDR2 FQNNGV. The CDR3, as DNA: TGTGCCAGCAGCCAGGGGAGACTCCCCAATCAGCCCCAGCATTTT. As protein: CASSQGRLPNQPQHF.

The chain employs TRBV19 and TRBJ1-5; D is unresolved. The CDR3 runs 14 residues. Trimming removed 5 bases from V and 4 bases from J, with 12 bases in between. The V gene's germline CDR1 is LNHDA and CDR2 SQIVND (reference sequence). The CDR3 reads CASSAPPGNQPQHF. The CDR3, as DNA: TGTGCCAGTAGTGCCCCCCCGGGGAATCAGCCCCAGCATTTT.

J is TRBJ1-1 and V is TRBV5-1, with D possibly TRBD1 on 5 matching bases. Per germline, CDR1 SGHRS and CDR2 YFSETQ. Trimming left V 0 bases short and J 4 bases short, with 13 bases between. CDR3 length: 15 amino acids. CDR3 protein: CASSLVPGPGTEAFF. DNA of the CDR3: TGCGCCAGCAGCTTGGTTCCAGGGCCTGGCACTGAAGCTTTCTTT. The full variable domain, with the rest looked up from reference TRBV5-1 and TRBJ1-1, is KAGVTQTPRYLIKTRGQQVTLSCSPISGHRSVSWYQQTPGQGLQFLFEYFSETQRNKGNFPGRFSGRQFSNSRSEMNVSTLELGDSALYLCASSLVPGPGTEAFFGQGTRLTVV.

The chain employs TRBV18 and TRBJ1-4; maybe TRBD1 (6 bases). Germline CDR1 reads KGHSH; CDR2 reads LQKENI. V was trimmed by 4 bases and J by 0 bases, leaving 15 bases between them. This CDR3 has 17 amino acids. The CDR3 region has the DNA TGTGCCAGCTCACTACAGGGAAGGGACACAACTAATGAAAAACTGTTTTTT. The encoded protein is CASSLQGRDTTNEKLFF.

The V call is TRBV19, the J call TRBJ2-5; 12 bases fit TRBD1. Looked up from germline, CDR1 is LNHDA and CDR2 is SQIVND (reference sequence). The CDR3 has 16 amino acids. V was pared by 4 bases and J by 4 bases, with 7 bases of the junction left unmatched. The CDR3 nucleotides read TGTGCCAGTAGTAGGGGACAGGGGGCGTTCTCAGAGACCCAGTACTTC. It codes for CASSRGQGAFSETQYF.

This chain connects TRBV11-3 to TRBJ2-1, with TRBD2 matching over 12 bases. Germline CDR1 is SGHNT and CDR2 is YENEEA. With V trimmed by 4 bases and J by 8 bases, 3 bases remained unmatched. This CDR3 contains 14 residues. The DNA for the CDR3 is TGTGCCAGCAGCTCGAGGACTAGCGGGGATGAGCAGTTCTTC. Amino acid sequence: CASSSRTSGDEQFF.

The V and J genes are TRBV7-2 and TRBJ1-1, with 9 bases identical to TRBD1. CDR3 size: 15 residues. Germline V CDR1 and CDR2: SGHTA, FQGNSA. Trimming cost V 1 base and J 4 bases; bases outside gene matches: 4. Here the CDR3 DNA reads TGTGCCAGCAGCTTAGGCACAGGGGGCCTCACTGAAGCTTTCTTT. It translates to CASSLGTGGLTEAFF.

CDR3 in amino acids: CTAGRGLNINQPQHF. The CDR3 DNA reads TGTACTGCGGGCAGGGGCTTGAATATCAATCAGCCCCAGCATTTT. The J gene is TRBJ1-5, the V gene TRBV28, with D possibly matching TRBD1 (6 bases). CDR3 size: 15 residues. CDR1 is MDHEN and CDR2 is SYDVKM in the germline V gene.

V gene TRBV5-1 combines with J gene TRBJ1-4; D not certain. Germline V CDR1 and CDR2: SGHRS, YFSETQ. This CDR3 has 17 residues. Trimming removed 3 bases at V and 0 bases at J, with 15 bases between. CDR3 residues: CASSWPTYGATNEKLFF. In DNA form, the CDR3 reads TGCGCCAGCAGCTGGCCTACTTACGGGGCAACTAATGAAAAACTGTTTTTT. The full variable domain, its missing parts supplied by reference TRBV5-1 and TRBJ1-4, is KAGVTQTPRYLIKTRGQQVTLSCSPISGHRSVSWYQQTPGQGLQFLFEYFSETQRNKGNFPGRFSGRQFSNSRSEMNVSTLELGDSALYLCASSWPTYGATNEKLFFGSGTQLSVL.